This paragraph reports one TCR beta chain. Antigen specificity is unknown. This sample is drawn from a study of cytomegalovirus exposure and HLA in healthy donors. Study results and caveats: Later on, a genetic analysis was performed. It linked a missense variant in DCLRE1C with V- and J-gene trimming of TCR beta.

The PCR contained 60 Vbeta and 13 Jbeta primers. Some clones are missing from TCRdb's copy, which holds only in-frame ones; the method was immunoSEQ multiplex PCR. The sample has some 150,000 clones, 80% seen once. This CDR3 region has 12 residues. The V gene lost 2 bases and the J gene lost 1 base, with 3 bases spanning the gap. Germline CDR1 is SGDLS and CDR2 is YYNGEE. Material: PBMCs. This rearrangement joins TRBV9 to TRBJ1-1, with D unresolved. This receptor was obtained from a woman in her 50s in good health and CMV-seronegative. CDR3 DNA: TGTGCCAGCAGCGTGGCGAACACTGAAGCTTTCTTT. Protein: CASSVANTEAFF.